The clone carrying this TCR beta chain has at least ten counts. TCRdb independently ran MiXCR on the 5' RACE reads; one entry per CDR3 protein. The sample has some 900,000 distinct CDR3 sequences; 9% to 15% are singletons. The data were obtained in a study of identical twins. Per germline, CDR1 SQVTM and CDR2 ANQGSEA. The CDR3 has 13 residues. V lost 5 bases to trimming and J lost 1 base; unmatched junction nucleotides: 2. The sample was also linked to a second study, of yellow fever vaccine responses in identical twins.

The chain joins TRBV29-1 to TRBJ1-5; 7 positions agree with TRBD1. The clonotype originates from a woman under 30 in good health. The sample taken for sequencing was PBMCs. DNA of the CDR3: TGCAGCGTTAGACAGGGAAGCAATCAGCCCCAGCATTTT. Amino acids: CSVRQGSNQPQHF.